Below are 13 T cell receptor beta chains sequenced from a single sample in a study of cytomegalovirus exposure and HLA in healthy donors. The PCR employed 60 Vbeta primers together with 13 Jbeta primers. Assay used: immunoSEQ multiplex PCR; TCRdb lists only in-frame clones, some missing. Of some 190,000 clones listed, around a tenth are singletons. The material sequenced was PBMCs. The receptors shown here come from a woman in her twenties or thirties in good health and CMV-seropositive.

The CDR3 DNA follows: TGCGCCAGCAGCCCACCGGACAGGGTGTCGGATGGCTACACCTTC. It codes for CASSPPDRVSDGYTF. The J gene is TRBJ1-2, the V gene TRBV5-1, with 8 bases fitting TRBD1. Losses at the gene ends were 4 bases for V and 6 bases for J; bases not matched to a gene: 11. The CDR3 totals 15 residues. Per the germline V gene, CDR1 is SGHRS and CDR2 is YFSETQ.

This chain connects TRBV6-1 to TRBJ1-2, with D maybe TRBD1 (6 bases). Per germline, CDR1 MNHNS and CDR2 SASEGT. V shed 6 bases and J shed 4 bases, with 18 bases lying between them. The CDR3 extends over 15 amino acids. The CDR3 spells CASRETSGGAYGYTF. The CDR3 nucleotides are TGTGCCAGCAGGGAAACGTCGGGGGGCGCCTATGGCTACACCTTC.

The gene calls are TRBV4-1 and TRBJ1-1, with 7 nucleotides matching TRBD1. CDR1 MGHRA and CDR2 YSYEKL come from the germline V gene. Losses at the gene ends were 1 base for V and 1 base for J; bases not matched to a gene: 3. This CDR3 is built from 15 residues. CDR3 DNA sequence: TGCGCCAGCAGCCAAGGACAGGGAGGGAACACTGAAGCTTTCTTT. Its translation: CASSQGQGGNTEAFF.

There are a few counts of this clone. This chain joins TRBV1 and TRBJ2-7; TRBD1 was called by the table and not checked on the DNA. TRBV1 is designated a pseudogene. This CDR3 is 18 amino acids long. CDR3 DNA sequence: TGCACCAGCAGCCAAGGGGACCATGGGGGACAGGGCCCCTACGAGCAGTACTTC. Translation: CTSSQGDHGGQGPYEQYF.

CDR3 loop: CASSIRGYNTEAFF. In DNA, the CDR3 is TGTGCCAGTAGTATACGGGGTTATAACACTGAAGCTTTCTTT. The chain recombines TRBV19 with TRBJ1-1; D remains unclear. CDR1 and CDR2 (germline): LNHDA, SQIVND (reference sequence). The CDR3 extends over 14 amino acids. Trimming pared 2 bases from V and 2 bases from J, leaving 9 bases between. Based on the CDR3 plus reference TRBV19 and TRBJ1-1, the full variable domain is DGGITQSPKYLFRKEGQNVTLSCEQNLNHDAMYWYRQDPGQGLRLIYYSQIVNDFQKGDIAEGYSVSREKKESFPLTVTSAQKNPTAFYLCASSIRGYNTEAFFGQGTRLTVV.

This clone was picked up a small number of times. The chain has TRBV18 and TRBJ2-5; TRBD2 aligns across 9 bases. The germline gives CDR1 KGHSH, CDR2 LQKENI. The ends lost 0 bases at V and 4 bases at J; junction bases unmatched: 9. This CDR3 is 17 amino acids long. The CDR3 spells CASSPPTLAGAGETQYF. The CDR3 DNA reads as TGTGCCAGCTCACCACCGACCTTAGCGGGAGCGGGAGAGACCCAGTACTTC.

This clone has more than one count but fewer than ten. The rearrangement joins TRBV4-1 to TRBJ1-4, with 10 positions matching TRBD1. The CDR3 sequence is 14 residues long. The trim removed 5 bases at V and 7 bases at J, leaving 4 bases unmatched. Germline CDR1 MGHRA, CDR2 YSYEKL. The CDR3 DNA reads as TGCGCCAGCAGCATCCGGGACAGGGGTGAAAAACTGTTTTTT. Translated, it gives CASSIRDRGEKLFF.

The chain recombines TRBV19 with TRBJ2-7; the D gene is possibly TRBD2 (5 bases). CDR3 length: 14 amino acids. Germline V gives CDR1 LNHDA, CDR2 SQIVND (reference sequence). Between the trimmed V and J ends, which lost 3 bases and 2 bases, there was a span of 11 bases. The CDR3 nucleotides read TGTGCCAGTAGTATGAGGGAAAGTCCCTACGAGCAGTACTTC. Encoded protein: CASSMRESPYEQYF.

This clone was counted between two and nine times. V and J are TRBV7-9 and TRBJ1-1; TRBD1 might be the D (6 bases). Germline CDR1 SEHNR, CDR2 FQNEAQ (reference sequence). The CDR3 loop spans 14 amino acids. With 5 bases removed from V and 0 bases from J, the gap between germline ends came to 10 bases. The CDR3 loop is CASSLGAVNTEAFF. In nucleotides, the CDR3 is TGTGCCAGCAGCCTGGGGGCGGTGAACACTGAAGCTTTCTTT.

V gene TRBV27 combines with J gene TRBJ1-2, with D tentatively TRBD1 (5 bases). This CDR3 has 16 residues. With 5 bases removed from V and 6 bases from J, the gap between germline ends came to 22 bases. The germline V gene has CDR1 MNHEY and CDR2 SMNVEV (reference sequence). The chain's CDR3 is CASSHLREAWSNGYTF. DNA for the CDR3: TGTGCCAGCAGTCATCTCAGGGAGGCATGGTCAAATGGCTACACCTTC.

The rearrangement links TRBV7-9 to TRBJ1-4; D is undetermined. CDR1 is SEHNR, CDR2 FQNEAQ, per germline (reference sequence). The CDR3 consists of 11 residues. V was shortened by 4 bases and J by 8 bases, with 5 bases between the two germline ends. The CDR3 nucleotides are TGTGCCAGCAGCTCAGAAGAAAAACTGTTTTTT. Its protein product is CASSSEEKLFF.

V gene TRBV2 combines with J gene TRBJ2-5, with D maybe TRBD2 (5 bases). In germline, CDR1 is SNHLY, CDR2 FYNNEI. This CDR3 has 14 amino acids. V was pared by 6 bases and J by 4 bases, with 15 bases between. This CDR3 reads CASRNPLAGETQYF. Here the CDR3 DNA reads TGTGCCAGCAGAAACCCGCTAGCTGGAGAGACCCAGTACTTC. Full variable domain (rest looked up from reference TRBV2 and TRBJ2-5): EPEVTQTPSHQVTQMGQEVILRCVPISNHLYFYWYRQILGQKVEFLVSFYNNEISEKSEIFDDQFSVERPDGSNFTLKIRSTKLEDSAMYFCASRNPLAGETQYFGPGTRLLVL.

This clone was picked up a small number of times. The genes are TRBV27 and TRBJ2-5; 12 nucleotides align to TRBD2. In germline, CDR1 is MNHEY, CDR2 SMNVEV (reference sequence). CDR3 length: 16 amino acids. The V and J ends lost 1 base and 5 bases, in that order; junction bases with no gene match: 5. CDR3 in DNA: TGTGCCAGCAGTTTATTCGCTAGCGGGAGGGGGGAGACCCAGTACTTC. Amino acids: CASSLFASGRGETQYF.